This entry describes one T cell receptor beta chain. What it binds is not known. The record originates from a study of graft-versus-host responses after intestinal transplantation. Study overall: Each transplant was multivisceral, liver-intestinal, or isolated intestinal.

This table comes from immunoSEQ multiplex PCR, and its TCRdb copy is limited to in-frame clones, with some not included. The sample contains 65,000 to 90,000 clones, 89% of which appear only once. V lost 4 bases, J lost 3 bases, and 6 bases stayed unmatched. The CDR3 length is 14 residues. Germline V gene data show CDR1 as MNHNS and CDR2 as SASEGT. Source: unstimulated CD8+ T cells sorted from spleen or lymph node cells, taken before intestinal transplant. The chain combines TRBV6-1 with TRBJ2-7, with 7 nucleotides matching TRBD2. This sequence originates from a human donor who received an intestinal transplant. CDR3 in DNA: TGTGCCAGCAGTGGAGGACTAGTTGGCTACGAGCAGTACTTC. It encodes CASSGGLVGYEQYF.